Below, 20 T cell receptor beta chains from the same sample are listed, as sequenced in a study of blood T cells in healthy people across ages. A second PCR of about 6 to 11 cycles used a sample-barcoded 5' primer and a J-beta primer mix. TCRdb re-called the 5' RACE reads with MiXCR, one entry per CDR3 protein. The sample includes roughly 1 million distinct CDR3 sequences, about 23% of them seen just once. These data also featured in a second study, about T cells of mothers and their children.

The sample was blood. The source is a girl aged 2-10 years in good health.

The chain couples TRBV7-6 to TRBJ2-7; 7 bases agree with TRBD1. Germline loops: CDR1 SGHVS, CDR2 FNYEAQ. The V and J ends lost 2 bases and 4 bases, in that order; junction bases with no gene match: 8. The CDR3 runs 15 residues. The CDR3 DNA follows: TGTGCCAGCAGCTTAAATCCGGGACAGTTTTACGAGCAGTACTTC. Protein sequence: CASSLNPGQFYEQYF.

CDR3: CATSRGRQMNTGELFF. CDR3 coding DNA: TGTGCCACCAGTAGGGGAAGGCAGATGAACACCGGGGAGCTGTTTTTT. The chain uses TRBV24-1 and TRBJ2-2; possibly TRBD1 for D (5 bases). Trimming pared 6 bases from V and 1 base from J, leaving 14 bases between. The CDR3 loop spans 16 amino acids. Germline assignment: CDR1 KGHDR and CDR2 SFDVKD.

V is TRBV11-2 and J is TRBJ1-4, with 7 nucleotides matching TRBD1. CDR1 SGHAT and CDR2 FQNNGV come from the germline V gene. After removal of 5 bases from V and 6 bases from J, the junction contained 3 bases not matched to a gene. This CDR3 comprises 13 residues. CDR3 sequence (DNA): TGTGCCAGCAGCATCGGGACAGATGAAAAACTGTTTTTT. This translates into CASSIGTDEKLFF.

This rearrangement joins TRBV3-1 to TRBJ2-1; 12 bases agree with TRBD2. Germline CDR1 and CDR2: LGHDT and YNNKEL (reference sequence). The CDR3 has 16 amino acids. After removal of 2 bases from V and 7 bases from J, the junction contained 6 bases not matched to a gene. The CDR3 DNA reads TGTGCCAGCAGCCAACTCACTAGCGGGAGGTCGAATGAGCAGTTCTTC. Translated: CASSQLTSGRSNEQFF.

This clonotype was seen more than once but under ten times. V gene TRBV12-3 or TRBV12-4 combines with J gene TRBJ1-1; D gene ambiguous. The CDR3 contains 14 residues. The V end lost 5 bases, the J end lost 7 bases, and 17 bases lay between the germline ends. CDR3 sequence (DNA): TGTGCCAGCAGTGCAGGTAGTCCTCTGGGTGAAGCTTTCTTT. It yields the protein CASSAGSPLGEAFF.

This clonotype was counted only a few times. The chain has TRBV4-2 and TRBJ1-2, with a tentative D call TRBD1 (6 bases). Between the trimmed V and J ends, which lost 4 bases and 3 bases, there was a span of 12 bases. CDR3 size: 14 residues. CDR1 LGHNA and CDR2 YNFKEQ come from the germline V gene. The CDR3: CASSPPTGHYGYTF. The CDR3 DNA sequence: TGTGCCAGCAGCCCCCCGACAGGCCACTATGGCTACACCTTC.

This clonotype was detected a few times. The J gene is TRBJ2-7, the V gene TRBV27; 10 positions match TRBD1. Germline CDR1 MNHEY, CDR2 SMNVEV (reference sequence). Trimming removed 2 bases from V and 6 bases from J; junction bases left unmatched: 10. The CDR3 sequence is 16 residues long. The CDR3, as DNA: TGTGCCAGCAGTTTAATACCGGGACAGGGGAGCCTCGAGCAGTACTTC. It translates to CASSLIPGQGSLEQYF.

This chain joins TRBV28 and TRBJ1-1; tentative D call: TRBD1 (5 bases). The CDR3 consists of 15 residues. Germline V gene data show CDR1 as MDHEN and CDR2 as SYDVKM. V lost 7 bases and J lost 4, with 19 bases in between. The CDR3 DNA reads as TGTGCCAGCATTCCCCAGGGTTTGATGAGCACTGAAGCTTTCTTT. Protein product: CASIPQGLMSTEAFF.

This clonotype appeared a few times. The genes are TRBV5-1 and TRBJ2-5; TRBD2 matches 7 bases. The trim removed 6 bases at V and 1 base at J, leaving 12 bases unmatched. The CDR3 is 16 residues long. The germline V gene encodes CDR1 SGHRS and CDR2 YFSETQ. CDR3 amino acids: CASTPMREGRQETQYF. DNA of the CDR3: TGCGCCAGCACCCCCATGAGGGAGGGCCGCCAAGAGACCCAGTACTTC.

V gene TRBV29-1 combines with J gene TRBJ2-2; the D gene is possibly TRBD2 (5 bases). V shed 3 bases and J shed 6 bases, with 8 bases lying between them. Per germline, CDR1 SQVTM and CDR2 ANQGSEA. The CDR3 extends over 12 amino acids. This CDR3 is CSVDEGPGELFF. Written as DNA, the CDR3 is TGCAGCGTTGACGAGGGTCCCGGGGAGCTGTTTTTT.

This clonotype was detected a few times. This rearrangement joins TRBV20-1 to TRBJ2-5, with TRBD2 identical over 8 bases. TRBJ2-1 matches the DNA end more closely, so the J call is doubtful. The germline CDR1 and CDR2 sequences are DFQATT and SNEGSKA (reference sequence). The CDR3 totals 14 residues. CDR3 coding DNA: TGCAGTGCTTCCTCCAGCGGGAGTCTCCATGAGCAGTTCTTC. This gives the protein CSASSSGSLHEQFF.

The CDR3 protein is CASSFLRGTDVQETQYF. In DNA, the CDR3 is TGTGCCAGCAGCTTTTTGAGAGGAACGGACGTCCAGGAGACCCAGTACTTC. The chain employs TRBV11-3 and TRBJ2-5; the D is unclear. V lost 3 bases to trimming and J lost 5 bases, with 22 bases between them. Germline assignment: CDR1 SGHNT and CDR2 YENEEA. The CDR3 contains 17 residues.

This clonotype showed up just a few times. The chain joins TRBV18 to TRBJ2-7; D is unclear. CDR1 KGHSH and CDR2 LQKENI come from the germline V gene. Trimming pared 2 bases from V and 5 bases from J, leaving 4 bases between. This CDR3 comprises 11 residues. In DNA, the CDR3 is TGTGCCAGCTCACCAACGGACGAGCAGTACTTC. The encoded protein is CASSPTDEQYF. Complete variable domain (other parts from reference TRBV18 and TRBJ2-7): NAGVMQNPRHLVRRRGQEARLRCSPMKGHSHVYWYRQLPEEGLKFMVYLQKENIIDESGMPKERFSAEFPKEGPSILRIQQVVRGDSAAYFCASSPTDEQYFGPGTRLTVT.

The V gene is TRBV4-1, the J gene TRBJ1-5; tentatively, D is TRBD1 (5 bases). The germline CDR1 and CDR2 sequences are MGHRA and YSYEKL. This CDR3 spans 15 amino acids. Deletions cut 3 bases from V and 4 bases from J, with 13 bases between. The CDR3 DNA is TGCGCCAGCAGCCACCGGGGACGCCCAAATCAGCCCCAGCATTTT. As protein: CASSHRGRPNQPQHF.

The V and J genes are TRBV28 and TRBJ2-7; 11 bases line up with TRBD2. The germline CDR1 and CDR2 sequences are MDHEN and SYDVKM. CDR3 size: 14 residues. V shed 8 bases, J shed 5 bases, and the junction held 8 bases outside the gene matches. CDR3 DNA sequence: TGTGCCAGCGAGAATTTAGCGGGAGGGAACGAGCAGTACTTC. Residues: CASENLAGGNEQYF.

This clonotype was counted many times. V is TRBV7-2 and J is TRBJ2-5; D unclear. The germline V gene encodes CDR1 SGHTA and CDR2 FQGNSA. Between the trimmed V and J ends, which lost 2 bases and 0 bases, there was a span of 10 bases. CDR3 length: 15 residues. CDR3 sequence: CASSLWSGDQETQYF. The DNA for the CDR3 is TGTGCCAGCAGCTTATGGAGTGGGGACCAAGAGACCCAGTACTTC.

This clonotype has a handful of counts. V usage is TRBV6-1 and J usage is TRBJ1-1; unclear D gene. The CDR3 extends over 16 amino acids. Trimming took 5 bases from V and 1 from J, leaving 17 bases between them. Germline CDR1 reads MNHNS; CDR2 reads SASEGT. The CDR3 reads CASSPSPDGENTEAFF. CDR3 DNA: TGTGCCAGCAGTCCTTCCCCGGACGGGGAGAACACTGAAGCTTTCTTT.

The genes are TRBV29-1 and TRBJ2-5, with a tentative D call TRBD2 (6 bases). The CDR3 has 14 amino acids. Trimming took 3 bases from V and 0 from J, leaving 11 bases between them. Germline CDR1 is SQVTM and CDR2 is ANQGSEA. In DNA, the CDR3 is TGCAGCGTTGAGCGGCGGGACTACCAAGAGACCCAGTACTTC. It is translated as CSVERRDYQETQYF.

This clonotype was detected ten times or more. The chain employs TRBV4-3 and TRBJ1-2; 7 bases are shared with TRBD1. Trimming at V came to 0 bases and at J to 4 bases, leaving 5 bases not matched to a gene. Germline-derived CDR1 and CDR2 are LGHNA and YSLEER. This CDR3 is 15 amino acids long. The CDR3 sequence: CASSQDRGITYGYTF. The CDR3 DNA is TGCGCCAGCAGCCAAGACAGGGGGATTACCTATGGCTACACCTTC.

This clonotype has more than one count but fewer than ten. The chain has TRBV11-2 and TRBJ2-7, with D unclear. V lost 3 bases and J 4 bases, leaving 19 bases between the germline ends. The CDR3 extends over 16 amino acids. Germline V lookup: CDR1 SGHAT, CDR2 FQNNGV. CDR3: CASSFYSGPEKYEQYF. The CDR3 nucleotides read TGTGCCAGCAGCTTTTATTCGGGTCCCGAAAAATACGAGCAGTACTTC.